This TCR beta chain was retrieved from a study of beta chain features in type 1 diabetes. Sequenced material consisted of expressed TCRB transcripts (all of the isolated RNA was reverse transcribed). The assay was immunoSEQ multiplex PCR, and TCRdb's table has in-frame clones only and misses some. The sample yields some 150,000 clones, 8% to 13% seen once. The sample holds a few counts of this clone. Its matching antigen is unknown. Regarding the study as a whole: When cDNA is sequenced, cells with high TCR expression could be over-represented. More deletions and fewer insertions at VDJ junctions were seen in type 1 diabetes patients.

This CDR3 has 15 amino acids. V lost 5 bases, J lost 2 bases, and 13 bases lay in between. CDR1 is SGHTA, CDR2 FQGNSA, per germline. Specimen: naive CD4+ T cells from blood. The receptor's source is a young man in good health. The V call is TRBV7-2, the J call TRBJ1-5; D unclear. This CDR3 is CASSPLQFGNQPQHF. The CDR3 coding sequence is TGTGCCAGCAGCCCGTTACAGTTCGGCAATCAGCCCCAGCATTTT.